These T cell receptor beta chains were read from a single sample in a study of human T cells and chemical hapten exposure. TCRdb itself ran the RACE reads through MiXCR, one entry per CDR3 protein. The repertoire consists of nearly 350,000 distinct CDR3 sequences, with 6% to 8.5% occurring once and the leading ten covering approximately 8%. The specimen was whole blood, collected in connection with sensitization to the hapten diphenylcyclopropenone (DPC). The receptors derive from a woman between 18 and 30 years old with alopecia areata. Some clones in this sample may be carry-over from other donors' samples. Both conserved end residues are part of each CDR3. A D gene is named only where the DNA matches it firmly. Only some rows state a clone size, as once, few, many or a class for expanded clones.

TRBV5-1	-	TRBJ1-4	many	TGCGCCAGCAGCTCAGCCGGAGGGGCTGAAAAACTGTTTTTT	CASSSAGGAEKLFF
TRBV6-2/TRBV6-3	-	TRBJ1-1	few	TGTGCCAGCAGTCTGCCGGGGCAGGGTATTAGGGGAGCTTTCTTT	CASSLPGQGIRGAFF
TRBV12-3/TRBV12-4	-	TRBJ1-1	many	TGTGCCAGCAGTGAACAGGTTAGAGACACTGAAGCTTTCTTT	CASSEQVRDTEAFF
TRBV28	TRBD1	TRBJ1-1	-	TGTGCCAGCAGTAAACTACAGGGGGGAAGTGAAGCTTTCTTT	CASSKLQGGSEAFF
TRBV11-1	TRBD2	TRBJ2-7	many	TGTGCCAGCAGCCGACTAGCGGGGACCTACGAGCAGTACTTC	CASSRLAGTYEQYF
TRBV4-1	-	TRBJ1-3	-	TGCGCCAGCAGCCAAGAGGAACTCCTCTCTGGAAACACCATATATTTT	CASSQEELLSGNTIYF
TRBV27	-	TRBJ2-6	-	TGTGCCAGCAGTTTGGTTATTGGGGCCAACGTCCTGACTTTC	CASSLVIGANVLTF
TRBV5-6	-	TRBJ2-3	many	TGTGCCAGCAGCTCTACGACAGTATCCACAGATACGCAGTATTTT	CASSSTTVSTDTQYF
TRBV12-3/TRBV12-4	-	TRBJ1-6	-	TGTGCCAGCACCATCGCAGGGTGGCAACCCCTCCACTTT	CASTIAGWQPLHF
TRBV20-1	TRBD2	TRBJ2-7	few	TGCAGTGCCAGAAGGACTAGCGCCTACGAGCAGTACTTC	CSARRTSAYEQYF
TRBV6-2/TRBV6-3	TRBD1	TRBJ2-3	many	TGTGCCAGCAGCCCAGTCCCTCGCGGACAGGGGAGGCGCACAGATACGCAGTATTTT	CASSPVPRGQGRRTDTQYF
TRBV5-1	TRBD1	TRBJ2-7	many	TGCGCCAGCAGCCTACAGACAGGGGGTTCCTACGAGCAGTACTTC	CASSLQTGGSYEQYF
TRBV20-1	TRBD1	TRBJ2-6	-	TGCAGTGCTAGGCCGAAAAACACAGGGGGCTACTCTGGGGCCAACGTCCTGACTTTC	CSARPKNTGGYSGANVLTF
TRBV20-1	-	TRBJ1-2	many	TGCAGTGCTAGCTGGCAGGGCTATGGCTACACCTTC	CSASWQGYGYTF
TRBV7-6	-	TRBJ2-7	-	TGTGCCAGCAGCCCAGGGGACGGACCCCACGAGCAGTACTTC	CASSPGDGPHEQYF
TRBV7-9	TRBD1	TRBJ1-6	few	TGTGCCAGCAGCTTAGGGGACAGGGGAAACAATTCACCCCTCCACTTT	CASSLGDRGNNSPLHF
TRBV27	-	TRBJ2-5	many	TGTGCCAGCAGCCTTGGACTCCCCGGGGCAGAGACCCAGTACTTC	CASSLGLPGAETQYF
TRBV6-2/TRBV6-3	-	TRBJ2-3	few	TGTGCCAGCAGTCTCTTCGGGGAGACCACAGATACGCAGTATTTT	CASSLFGETTDTQYF
TRBV6-5	TRBD1	TRBJ2-7	-	TGTGCCAGCAGTTACTCCTGGGACAGGGAGCTCGGGGGCTTCGACGAGCAGTACTTC	CASSYSWDRELGGFDEQYF
TRBV6-5	-	TRBJ2-7	many	TGTGCCAGCAGTTACTCTTGGGCCCTTTCCTACGAGCAGTACTTC	CASSYSWALSYEQYF